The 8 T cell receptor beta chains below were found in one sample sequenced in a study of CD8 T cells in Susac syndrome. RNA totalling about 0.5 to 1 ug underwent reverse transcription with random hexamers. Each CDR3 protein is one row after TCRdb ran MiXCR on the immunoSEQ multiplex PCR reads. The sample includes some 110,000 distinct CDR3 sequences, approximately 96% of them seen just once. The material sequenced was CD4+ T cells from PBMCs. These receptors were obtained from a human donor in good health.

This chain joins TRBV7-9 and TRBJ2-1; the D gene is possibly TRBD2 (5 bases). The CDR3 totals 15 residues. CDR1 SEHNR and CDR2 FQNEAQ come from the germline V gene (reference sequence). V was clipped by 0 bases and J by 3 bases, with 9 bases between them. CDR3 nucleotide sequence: TGTGCCAGCAGCTTAGCATCGGGATACTACAATGAGCAGTTCTTC. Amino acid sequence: CASSLASGYYNEQFF.

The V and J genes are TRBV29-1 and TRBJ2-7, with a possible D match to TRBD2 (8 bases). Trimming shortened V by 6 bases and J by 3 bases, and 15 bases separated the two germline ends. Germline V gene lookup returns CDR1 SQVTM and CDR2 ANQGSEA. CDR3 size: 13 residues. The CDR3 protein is CSVKGAGGYEQYF. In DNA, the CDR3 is TGCAGCGTGAAGGGGGCGGGAGGCTACGAGCAGTACTTC.

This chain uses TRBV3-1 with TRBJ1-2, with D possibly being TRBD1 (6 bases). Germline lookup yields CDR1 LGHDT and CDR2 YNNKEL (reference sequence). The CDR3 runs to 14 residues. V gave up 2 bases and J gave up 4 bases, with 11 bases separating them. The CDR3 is CASSQLDRPYGYTF. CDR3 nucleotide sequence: TGTGCCAGCAGCCAACTGGACAGACCCTATGGCTACACCTTC.

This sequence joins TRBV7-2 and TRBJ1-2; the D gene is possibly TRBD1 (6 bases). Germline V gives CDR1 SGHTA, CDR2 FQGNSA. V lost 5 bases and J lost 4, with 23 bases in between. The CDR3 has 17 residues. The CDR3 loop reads CASSPRGGQGRIYGYTF. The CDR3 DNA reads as TGTGCCAGCAGCCCTCGCGGGGGGCAGGGACGGATCTATGGCTACACCTTC.

The CDR3 reads CASSLAGQGSDTQYF. As DNA, the CDR3 is TGCGCCAGCAGCTTGGCCGGACAGGGCTCAGATACGCAGTATTTT. The chain is built from TRBV5-1 and TRBJ2-3; 8 positions agree with TRBD1. V shed 0 bases, J shed 4 bases, and the junction held 4 bases outside the gene matches. CDR3 length: 15 residues. Germline V CDR1 and CDR2: SGHRS, YFSETQ.

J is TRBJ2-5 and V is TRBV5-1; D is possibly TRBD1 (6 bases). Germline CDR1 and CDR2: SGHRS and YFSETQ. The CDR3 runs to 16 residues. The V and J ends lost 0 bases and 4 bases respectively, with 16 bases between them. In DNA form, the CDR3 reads TGCGCCAGCAGCTTGGGGGCACAGGGATCGGGAGAGACCCAGTACTTC. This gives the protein CASSLGAQGSGETQYF.

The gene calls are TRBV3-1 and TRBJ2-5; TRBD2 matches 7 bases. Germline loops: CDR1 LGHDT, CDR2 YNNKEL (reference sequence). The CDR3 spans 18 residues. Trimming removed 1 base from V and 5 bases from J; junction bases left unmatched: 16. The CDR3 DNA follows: TGTGCCAGCAGCCAAGTCCTAGCGGTGGCGGGAGAGAGTGAGACCCAGTACTTC. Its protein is CASSQVLAVAGESETQYF.

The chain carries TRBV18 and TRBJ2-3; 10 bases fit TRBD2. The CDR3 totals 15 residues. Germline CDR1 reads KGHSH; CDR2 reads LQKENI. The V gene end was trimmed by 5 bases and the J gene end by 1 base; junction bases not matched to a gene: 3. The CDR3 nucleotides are TGTGCCAGCTCAACCGGGACTAGCGGCACAGATACGCAGTATTTT. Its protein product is CASSTGTSGTDTQYF.